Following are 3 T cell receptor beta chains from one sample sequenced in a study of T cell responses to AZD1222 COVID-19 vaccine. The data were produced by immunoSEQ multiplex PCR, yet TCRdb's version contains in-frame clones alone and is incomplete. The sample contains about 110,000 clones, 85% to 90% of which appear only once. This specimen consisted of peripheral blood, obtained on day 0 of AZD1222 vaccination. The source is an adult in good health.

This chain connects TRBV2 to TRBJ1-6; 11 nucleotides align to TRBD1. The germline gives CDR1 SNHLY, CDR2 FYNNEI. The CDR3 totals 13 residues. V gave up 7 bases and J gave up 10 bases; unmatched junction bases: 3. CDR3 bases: TGTGCCAGCAAGGACAGGGGGCACTCACCCCTCCACTTT. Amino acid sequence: CASKDRGHSPLHF.

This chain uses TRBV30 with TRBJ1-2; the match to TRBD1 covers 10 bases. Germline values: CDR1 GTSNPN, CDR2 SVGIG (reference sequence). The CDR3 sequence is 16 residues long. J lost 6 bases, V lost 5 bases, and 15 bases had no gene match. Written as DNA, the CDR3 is TGTGCCTGGGGACGGGGGACAGGGGTAAAACCGGATGGCTACACCTTC. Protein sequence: CAWGRGTGVKPDGYTF.

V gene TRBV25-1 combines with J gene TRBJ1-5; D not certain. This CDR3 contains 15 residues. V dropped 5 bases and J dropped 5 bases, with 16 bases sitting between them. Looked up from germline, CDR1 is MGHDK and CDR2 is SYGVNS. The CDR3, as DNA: TGTGCCAGCAGTCGCGGCGACTACGATTATCAGCCCCAGCATTTT. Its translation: CASSRGDYDYQPQHF.